A single TCR beta chain is shown here with its context. The deep-level immunoSEQ assay was used. The authors ran unsorted PBMC replicate PCRs on about 300 ng DNA, 25,000 to 35,000 T cell genomes. TCRdb keeps only in-frame clones here, not all; method: immunoSEQ multiplex PCR. The data show over 400,000 clones, over 70% seen once. The study enrolled healthy HIV-negative adults without recent acute infections or vaccinations as donors. The sample is drawn from a study of shared clonotypes between healthy human individuals. V was clipped by 3 bases and J by 6 bases, with 17 bases between them. CDR1 is SGHTA, CDR2 FQGNSA, per germline. CDR3 size: 15 residues.

This TCR derives from a woman aged 40 to 50 in good health. Some clones in this sample may be carry-over from other donors' samples. Material for sequencing was PBMCs. The gene calls are TRBV7-2 and TRBJ1-1; D unresolved. This chain's CDR3 is CASSLFWAPKAEAFF. The CDR3 nucleotides are TGTGCCAGCAGCTTGTTTTGGGCCCCGAAGGCTGAAGCTTTCTTT.